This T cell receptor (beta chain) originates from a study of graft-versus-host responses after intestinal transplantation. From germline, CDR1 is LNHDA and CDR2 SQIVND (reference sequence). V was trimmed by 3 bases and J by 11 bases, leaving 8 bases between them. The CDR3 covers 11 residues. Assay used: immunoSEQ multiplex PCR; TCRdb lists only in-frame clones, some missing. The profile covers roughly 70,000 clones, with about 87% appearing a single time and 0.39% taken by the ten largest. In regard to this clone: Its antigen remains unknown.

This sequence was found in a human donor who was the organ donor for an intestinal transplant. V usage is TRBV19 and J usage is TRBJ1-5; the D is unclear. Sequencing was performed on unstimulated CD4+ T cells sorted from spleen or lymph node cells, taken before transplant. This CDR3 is CASSIRLTQHF. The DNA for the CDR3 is TGTGCCAGTAGTATCCGACTGACCCAGCATTTT.